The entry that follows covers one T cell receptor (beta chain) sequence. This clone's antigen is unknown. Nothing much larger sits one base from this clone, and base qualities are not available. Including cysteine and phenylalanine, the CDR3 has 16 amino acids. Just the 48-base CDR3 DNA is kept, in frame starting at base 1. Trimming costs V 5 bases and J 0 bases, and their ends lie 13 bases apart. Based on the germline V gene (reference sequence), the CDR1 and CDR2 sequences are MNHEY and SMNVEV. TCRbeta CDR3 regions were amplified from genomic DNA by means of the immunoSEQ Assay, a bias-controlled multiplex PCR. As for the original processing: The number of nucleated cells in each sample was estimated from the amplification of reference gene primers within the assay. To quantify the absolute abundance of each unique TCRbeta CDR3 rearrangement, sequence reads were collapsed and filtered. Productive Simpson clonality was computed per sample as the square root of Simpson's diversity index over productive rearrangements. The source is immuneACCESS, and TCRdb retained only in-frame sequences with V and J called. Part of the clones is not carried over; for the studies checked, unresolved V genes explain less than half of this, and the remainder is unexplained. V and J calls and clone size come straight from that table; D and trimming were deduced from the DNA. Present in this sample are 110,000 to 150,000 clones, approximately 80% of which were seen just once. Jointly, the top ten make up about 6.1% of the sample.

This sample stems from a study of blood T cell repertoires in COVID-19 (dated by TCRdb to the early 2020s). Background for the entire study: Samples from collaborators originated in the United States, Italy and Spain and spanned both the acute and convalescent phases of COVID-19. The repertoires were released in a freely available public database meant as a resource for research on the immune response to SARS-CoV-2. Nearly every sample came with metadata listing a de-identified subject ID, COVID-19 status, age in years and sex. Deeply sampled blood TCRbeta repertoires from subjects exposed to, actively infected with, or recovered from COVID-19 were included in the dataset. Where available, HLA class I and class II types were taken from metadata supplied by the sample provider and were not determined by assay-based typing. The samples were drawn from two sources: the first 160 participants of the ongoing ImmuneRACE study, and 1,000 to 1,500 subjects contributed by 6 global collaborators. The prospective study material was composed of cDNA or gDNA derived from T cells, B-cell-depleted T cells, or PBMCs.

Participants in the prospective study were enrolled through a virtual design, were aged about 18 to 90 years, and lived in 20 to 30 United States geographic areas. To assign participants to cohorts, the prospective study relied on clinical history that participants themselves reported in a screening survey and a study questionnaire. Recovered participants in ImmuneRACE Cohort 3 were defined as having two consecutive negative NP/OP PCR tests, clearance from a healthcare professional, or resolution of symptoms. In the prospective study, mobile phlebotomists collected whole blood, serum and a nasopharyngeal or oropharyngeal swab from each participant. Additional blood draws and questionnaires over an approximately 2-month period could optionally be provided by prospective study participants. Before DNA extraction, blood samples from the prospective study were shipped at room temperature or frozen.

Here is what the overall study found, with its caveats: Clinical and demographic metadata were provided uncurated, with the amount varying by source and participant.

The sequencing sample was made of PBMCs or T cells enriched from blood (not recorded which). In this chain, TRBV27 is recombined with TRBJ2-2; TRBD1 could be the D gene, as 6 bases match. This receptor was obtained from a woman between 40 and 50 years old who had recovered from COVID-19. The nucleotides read TGTGCCAGCAGTCAGACAGGACTTGCGAACACCGGGGAGCTGTTTTTT. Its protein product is CASSQTGLANTGELFF.